This TCR beta chain was documented in a study of cytomegalovirus exposure and HLA in healthy donors. CDR1 SGHRS and CDR2 YFSETQ come from the germline V gene. The CDR3 contains 17 residues. Trimming at V came to 4 bases and at J to 0 bases, leaving 7 bases not matched to a gene. It was with 60 Vbeta and 13 Jbeta primers that the PCR ran. Assay used: immunoSEQ multiplex PCR; TCRdb lists only in-frame clones, some missing. The sample carries roughly 200,000 clones, around four fifths recorded once. The gene calls are TRBV5-1 and TRBJ2-1, with 10 bases that match TRBD2. The TCR sequence derives from a woman in her forties in good health and CMV-seronegative. The sample was PBMCs. CDR3 residues: CASSVGLAVSSYNEQFF. CDR3 nucleotide sequence: TGCGCCAGCAGCGTCGGACTAGCGGTTAGCTCCTACAATGAGCAGTTCTTC.